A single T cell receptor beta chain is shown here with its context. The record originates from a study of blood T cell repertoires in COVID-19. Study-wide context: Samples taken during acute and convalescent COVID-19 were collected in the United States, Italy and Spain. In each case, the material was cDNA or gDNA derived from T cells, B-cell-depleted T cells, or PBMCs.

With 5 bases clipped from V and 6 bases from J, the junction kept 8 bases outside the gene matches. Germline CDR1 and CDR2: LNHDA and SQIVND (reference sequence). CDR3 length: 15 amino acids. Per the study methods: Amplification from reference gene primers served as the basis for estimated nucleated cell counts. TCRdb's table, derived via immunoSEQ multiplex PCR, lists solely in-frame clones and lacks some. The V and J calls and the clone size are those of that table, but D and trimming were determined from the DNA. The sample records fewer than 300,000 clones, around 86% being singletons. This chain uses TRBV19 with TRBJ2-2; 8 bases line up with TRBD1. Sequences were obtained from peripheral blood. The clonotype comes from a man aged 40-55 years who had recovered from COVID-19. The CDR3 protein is CASSPRQGRPGELFF. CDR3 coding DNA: TGTGCCAGTAGTCCCCGACAGGGGAGGCCCGGGGAGCTGTTTTTT.